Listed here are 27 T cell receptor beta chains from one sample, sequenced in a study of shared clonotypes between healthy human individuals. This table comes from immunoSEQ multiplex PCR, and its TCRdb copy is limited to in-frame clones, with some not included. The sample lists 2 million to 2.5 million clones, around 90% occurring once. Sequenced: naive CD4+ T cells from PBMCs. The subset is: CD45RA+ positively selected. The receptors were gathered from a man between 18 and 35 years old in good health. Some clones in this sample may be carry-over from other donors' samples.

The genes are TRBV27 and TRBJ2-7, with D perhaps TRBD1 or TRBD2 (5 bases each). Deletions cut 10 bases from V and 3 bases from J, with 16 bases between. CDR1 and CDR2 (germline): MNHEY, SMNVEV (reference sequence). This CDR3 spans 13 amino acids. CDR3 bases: TGTGCCACCGGGACGGGGCGCCACTACGAGCAGTACTTC. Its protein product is CATGTGRHYEQYF.

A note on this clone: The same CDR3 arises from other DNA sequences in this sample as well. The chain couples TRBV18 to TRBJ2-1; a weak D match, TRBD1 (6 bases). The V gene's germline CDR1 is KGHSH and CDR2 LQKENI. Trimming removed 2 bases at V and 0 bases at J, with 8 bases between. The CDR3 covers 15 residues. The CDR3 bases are TGTGCCAGCTCACCAGGACAGCTCTCCTACAATGAGCAGTTCTTC. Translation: CASSPGQLSYNEQFF.

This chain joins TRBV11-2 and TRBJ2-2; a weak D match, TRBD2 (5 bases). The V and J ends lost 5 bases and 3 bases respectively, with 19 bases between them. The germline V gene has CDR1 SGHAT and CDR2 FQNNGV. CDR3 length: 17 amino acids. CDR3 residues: CASSPLLPGEYTGELFF. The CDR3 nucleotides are TGTGCCAGCAGCCCACTCCTACCCGGGGAATACACCGGGGAGCTGTTTTTT.

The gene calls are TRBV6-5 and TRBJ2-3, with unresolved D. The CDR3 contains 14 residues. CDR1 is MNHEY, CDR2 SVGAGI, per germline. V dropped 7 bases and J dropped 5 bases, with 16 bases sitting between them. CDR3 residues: CASTRAGSQDTQYF. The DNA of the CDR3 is TGTGCCAGCACCAGAGCTGGGTCCCAAGATACGCAGTATTTT.

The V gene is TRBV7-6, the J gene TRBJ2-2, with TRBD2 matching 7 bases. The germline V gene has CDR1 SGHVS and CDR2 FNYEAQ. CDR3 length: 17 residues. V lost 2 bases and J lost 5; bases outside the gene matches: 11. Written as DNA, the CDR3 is TGTGCCAGCAGCTTAAGGAACGCAGGGAGGGTAACCGGGGAGCTGTTTTTT. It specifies CASSLRNAGRVTGELFF.

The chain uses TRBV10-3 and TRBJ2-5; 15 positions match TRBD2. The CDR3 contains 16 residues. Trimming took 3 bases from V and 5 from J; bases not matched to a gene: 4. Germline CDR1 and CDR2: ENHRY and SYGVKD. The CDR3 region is CAISDYGTSGGETQYF. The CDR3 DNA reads TGTGCCATCAGTGACTACGGGACTAGCGGGGGGGAGACCCAGTACTTC.

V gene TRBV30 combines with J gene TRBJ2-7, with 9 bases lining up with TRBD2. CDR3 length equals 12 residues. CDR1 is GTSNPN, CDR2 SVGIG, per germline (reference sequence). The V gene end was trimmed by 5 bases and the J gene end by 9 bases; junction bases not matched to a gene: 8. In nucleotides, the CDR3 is TGTGCCTGGTTACCAGCGGGAGGTGGGCAGTACTTC. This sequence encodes CAWLPAGGGQYF.

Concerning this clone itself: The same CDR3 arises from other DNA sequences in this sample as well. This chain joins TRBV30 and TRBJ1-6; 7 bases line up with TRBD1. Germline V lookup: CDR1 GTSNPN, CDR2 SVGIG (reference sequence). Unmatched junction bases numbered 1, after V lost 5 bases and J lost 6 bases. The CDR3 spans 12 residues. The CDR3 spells CAWDRVNSPLHF. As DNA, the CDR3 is TGTGCCTGGGACAGGGTTAATTCACCCCTCCACTTT.

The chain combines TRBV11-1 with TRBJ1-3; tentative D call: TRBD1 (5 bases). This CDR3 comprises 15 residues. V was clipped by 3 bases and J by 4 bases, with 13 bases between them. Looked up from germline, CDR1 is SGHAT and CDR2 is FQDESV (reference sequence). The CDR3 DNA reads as TGTGCCAGCAGCTTCCAGGGACGTTCCGGAAACACCATATATTTT. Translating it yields CASSFQGRSGNTIYF. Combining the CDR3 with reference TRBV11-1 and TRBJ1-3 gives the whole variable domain EAEVAQSPRYKITEKSQAVAFWCDPISGHATLYWYRQILGQGPELLVQFQDESVVDDSQLPKDRFSAERLKGVDSTLKIQPAELGDSAMYLCASSFQGRSGNTIYFGEGSWLTVV.

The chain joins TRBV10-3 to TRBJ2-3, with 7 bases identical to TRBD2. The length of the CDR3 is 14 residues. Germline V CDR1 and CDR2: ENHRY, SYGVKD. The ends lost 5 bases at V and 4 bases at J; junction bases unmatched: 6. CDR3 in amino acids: CAISPPAGADTQYF. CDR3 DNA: TGTGCCATCAGTCCCCCGGCGGGAGCAGATACGCAGTATTTT.

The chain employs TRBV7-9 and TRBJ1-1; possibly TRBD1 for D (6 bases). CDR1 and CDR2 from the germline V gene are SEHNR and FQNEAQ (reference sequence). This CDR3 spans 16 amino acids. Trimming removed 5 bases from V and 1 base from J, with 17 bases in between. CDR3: CASSVQGTPRNTEAFF. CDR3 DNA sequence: TGTGCCAGCAGCGTTCAGGGGACCCCTCGGAACACTGAAGCTTTCTTT.

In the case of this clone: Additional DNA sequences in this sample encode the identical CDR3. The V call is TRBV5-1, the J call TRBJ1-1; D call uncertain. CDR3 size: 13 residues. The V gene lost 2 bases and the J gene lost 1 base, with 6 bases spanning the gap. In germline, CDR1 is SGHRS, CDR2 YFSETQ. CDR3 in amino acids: CASSFLPNTEAFF. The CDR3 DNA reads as TGCGCCAGCAGCTTTTTGCCGAACACTGAAGCTTTCTTT.

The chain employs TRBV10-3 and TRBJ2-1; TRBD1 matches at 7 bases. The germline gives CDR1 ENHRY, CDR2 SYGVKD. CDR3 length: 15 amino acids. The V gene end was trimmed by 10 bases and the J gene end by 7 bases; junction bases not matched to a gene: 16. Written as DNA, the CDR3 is TGTGCCACCCAATCAAACCAGGGGGACGTTAATGAGCAGTTCTTC. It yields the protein CATQSNQGDVNEQFF.

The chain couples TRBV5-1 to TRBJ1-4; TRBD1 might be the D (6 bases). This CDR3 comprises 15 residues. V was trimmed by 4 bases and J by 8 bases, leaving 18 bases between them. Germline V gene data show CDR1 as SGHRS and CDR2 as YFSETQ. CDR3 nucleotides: TGCGCCAGCAGCCCGCCGGGGACACGCAGCGAAAAACTGTTTTTT. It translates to CASSPPGTRSEKLFF.

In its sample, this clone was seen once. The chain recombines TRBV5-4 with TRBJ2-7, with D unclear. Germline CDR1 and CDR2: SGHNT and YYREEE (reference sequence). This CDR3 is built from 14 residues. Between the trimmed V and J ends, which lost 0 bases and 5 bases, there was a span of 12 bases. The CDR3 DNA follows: TGTGCCAGCAGCTTGGATCCAGTGTTCGACGAGCAGTACTTC. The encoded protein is CASSLDPVFDEQYF.

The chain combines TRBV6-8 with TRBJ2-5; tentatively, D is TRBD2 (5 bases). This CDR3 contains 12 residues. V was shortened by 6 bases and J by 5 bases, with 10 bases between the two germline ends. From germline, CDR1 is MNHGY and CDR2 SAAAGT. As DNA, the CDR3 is TGTGCCAGCAGCCCCCGGAGGGAGACCCAGTACTTC. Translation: CASSPRRETQYF.

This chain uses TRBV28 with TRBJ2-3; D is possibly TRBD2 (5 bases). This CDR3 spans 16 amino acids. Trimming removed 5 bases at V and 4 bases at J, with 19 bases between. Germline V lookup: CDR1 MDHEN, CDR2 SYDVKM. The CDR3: CASSEPGSTRPDTQYF. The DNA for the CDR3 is TGTGCCAGCAGTGAGCCGGGATCTACCCGACCAGATACGCAGTATTTT.

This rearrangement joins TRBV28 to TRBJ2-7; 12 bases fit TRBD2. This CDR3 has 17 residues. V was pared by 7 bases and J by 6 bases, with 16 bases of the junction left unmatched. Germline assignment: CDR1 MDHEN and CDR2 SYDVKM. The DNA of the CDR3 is TGTGCCAGCACCGGCGGACTAGCGGGATCCTCTTATGTCGAGCAGTACTTC. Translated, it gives CASTGGLAGSSYVEQYF.

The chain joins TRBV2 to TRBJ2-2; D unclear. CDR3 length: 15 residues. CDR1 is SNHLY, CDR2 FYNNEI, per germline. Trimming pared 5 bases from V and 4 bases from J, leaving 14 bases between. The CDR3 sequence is CASSPWTKATGELFF. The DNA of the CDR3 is TGTGCCAGCAGTCCCTGGACCAAAGCCACCGGGGAGCTGTTTTTT.

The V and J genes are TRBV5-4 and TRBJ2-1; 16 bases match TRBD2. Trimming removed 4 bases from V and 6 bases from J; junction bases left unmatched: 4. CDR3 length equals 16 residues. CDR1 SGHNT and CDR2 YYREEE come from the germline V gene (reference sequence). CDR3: CASSLGTSGRANEQFF. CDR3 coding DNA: TGTGCCAGCAGCCTAGGGACTAGCGGGAGGGCCAATGAGCAGTTCTTC.

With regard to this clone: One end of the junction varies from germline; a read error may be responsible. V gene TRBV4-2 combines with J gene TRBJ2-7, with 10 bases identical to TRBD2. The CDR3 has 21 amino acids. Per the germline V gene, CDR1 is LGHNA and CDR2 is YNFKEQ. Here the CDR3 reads CASSQDLIAGGPAPFTYGQYF. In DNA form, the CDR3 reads TGTGCCAGCAGCCAAGATCTAATAGCGGGAGGCCCAGCTCCCTTCACCTACGGGCAGTACTTC.

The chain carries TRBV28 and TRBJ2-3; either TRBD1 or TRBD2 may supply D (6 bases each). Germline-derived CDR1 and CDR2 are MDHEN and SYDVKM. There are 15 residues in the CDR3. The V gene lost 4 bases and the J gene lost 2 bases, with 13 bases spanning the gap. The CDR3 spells CASSSGAGYTDTQYF. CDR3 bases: TGTGCCAGCAGTTCAGGGGCGGGGTACACAGATACGCAGTATTTT.

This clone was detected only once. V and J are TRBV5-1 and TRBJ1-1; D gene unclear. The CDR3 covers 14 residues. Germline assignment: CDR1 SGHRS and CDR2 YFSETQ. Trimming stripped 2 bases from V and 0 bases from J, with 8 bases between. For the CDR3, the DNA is TGCGCCAGCAGCTTCGAGCCCGTGAACACTGAAGCTTTCTTT. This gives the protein CASSFEPVNTEAFF. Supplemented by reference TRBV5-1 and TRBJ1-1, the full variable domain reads KAGVTQTPRYLIKTRGQQVTLSCSPISGHRSVSWYQQTPGQGLQFLFEYFSETQRNKGNFPGRFSGRQFSNSRSEMNVSTLELGDSALYLCASSFEPVNTEAFFGQGTRLTVV.

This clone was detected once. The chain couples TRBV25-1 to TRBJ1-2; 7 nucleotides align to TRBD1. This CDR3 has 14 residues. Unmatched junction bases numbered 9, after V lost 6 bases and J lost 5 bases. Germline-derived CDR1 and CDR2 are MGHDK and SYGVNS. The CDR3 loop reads CASSASTGYYGYTF. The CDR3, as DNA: TGTGCCAGCAGCGCCTCGACAGGGTATTATGGCTACACCTTC.

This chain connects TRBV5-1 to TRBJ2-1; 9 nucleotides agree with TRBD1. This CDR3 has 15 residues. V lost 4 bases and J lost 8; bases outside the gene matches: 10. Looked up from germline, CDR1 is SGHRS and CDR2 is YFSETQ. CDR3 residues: CASSLRQGENDEQFF. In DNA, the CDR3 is TGCGCCAGCAGCCTCAGACAGGGGGAAAACGATGAGCAGTTCTTC. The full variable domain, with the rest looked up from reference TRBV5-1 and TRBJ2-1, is KAGVTQTPRYLIKTRGQQVTLSCSPISGHRSVSWYQQTPGQGLQFLFEYFSETQRNKGNFPGRFSGRQFSNSRSEMNVSTLELGDSALYLCASSLRQGENDEQFFGPGTRLTVL.

The CDR3 DNA is TGCAGCGTTCCCAATGTGTGGCGGGCAGATACGCAGTATTTT. Its translation is CSVPNVWRADTQYF. The chain combines TRBV29-1 with TRBJ2-3, with D maybe TRBD2 (5 bases). V was shortened by 5 bases and J by 4 bases, with 16 bases between the two germline ends. Germline V gene sequence: CDR1 SQVTM, CDR2 ANQGSEA. The CDR3 has 14 amino acids.

CDR3 DNA sequence: TGTGCCAGCCACCCCGTCTCTGGAAACACCATATATTTT. Amino acid sequence: CASHPVSGNTIYF. The rearrangement uses TRBV2 and TRBJ1-3; D is unclear. The germline CDR1 and CDR2 sequences are SNHLY and FYNNEI. This CDR3 comprises 13 residues. Deletions cut 8 bases from V and 0 bases from J, with 8 bases between.